Detailed here is one T cell receptor (beta chain). Its antigen remains unidentified. With 0 bases clipped from V and 0 bases from J, the junction kept 8 bases outside the gene matches. The CDR3 sequence is 18 residues long. In germline, CDR1 is LGHNA, CDR2 YNFKEQ. This specimen comes from a study of PD-1 blockade in classical Hodgkin lymphoma. Sequencing was performed with immunoSEQ multiplex PCR; in TCRdb, only in-frame clones are kept and a portion is missing. The sample gives approximately 44,000 clones, less than 75% of which show up once; 2.5% to 3.5% is in the top ten. The time point here: cycle 4 day 1 (C4D1), after more than five weeks of nivolumab. After autologous stem cell transplantation all patients relapsed, and prior brentuximab vedotin exposure differed between cohorts. Progressive disease, partial response or complete response was each patient's best response. Findings of the study overall: The study found that TCR diversity rose significantly by C4D1 in CD4+ but not CD8+ cells. Baseline diversity resembling that of newly diagnosed patients was seen in complete responders. Newly diagnosed patients had baseline TCR diversity that was reportedly lower than that of healthy donors.

The sequence came from a human donor with classical Hodgkin lymphoma. The V and J genes are TRBV4-2 and TRBJ2-1, with 7 bases aligning to TRBD2. Source: peripheral blood mononuclear cells (PBMCs), taken before the fourth cycle of nivolumab. CDR3 nucleotide sequence: TGTGCCAGCAGCCAAGAATACGGGAGGCCCGGCTCCTACAATGAGCAGTTCTTC. It encodes CASSQEYGRPGSYNEQFF.